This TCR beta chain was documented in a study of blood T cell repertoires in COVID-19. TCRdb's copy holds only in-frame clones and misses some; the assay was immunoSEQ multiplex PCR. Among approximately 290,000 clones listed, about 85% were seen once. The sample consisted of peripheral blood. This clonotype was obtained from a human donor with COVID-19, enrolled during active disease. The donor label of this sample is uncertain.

In DNA, the CDR3 is TGTGCCAGCAGGCTTCCGGGACAGGGAGCCTACGAGCAGTACTTC. Its protein product is CASRLPGQGAYEQYF. The rearrangement joins TRBV28 to TRBJ2-7; 9 bases are a match to TRBD1. Trimming took 6 bases from V and 2 from J; bases not matched to a gene: 8. The germline V gene encodes CDR1 MDHEN and CDR2 SYDVKM. The CDR3 sequence is 15 residues long.